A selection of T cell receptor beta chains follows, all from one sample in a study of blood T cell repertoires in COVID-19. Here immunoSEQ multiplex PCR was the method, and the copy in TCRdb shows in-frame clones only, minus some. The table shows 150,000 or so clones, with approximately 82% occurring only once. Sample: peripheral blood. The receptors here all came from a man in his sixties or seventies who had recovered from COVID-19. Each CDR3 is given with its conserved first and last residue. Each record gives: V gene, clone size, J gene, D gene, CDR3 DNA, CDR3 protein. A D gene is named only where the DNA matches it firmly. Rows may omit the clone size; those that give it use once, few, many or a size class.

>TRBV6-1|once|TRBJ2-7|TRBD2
TGTGCCAGCAGTGACCTAGCGGGAGAAACCTACGAGCAGTACTTC
CASSDLAGETYEQYF
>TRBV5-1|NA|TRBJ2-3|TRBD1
TGCGCCAGCAGCAGAGGGGGCTCCTTCCCAGATACGCAGTATTTT
CASSRGGSFPDTQYF
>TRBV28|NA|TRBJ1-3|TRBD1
TGTGCCAGCAGCCAGGGACAGGGAGCTGGAAACACCATATATTTT
CASSQGQGAGNTIYF
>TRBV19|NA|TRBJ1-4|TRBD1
TGTGCCAGTAGTCTACGGACAGGAACTAATGAAAAACTGTTTTTT
CASSLRTGTNEKLFF
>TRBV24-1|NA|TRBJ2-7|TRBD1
TGTGCCGCTGGGGACAGGAATTACGAGCAGTACTTC
CAAGDRNYEQYF
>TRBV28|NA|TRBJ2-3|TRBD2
TGTGCCAGCACCCTCCCCGGGGGGAGGGGCCGGAATACGCAGTATTTT
CASTLPGGRGRNTQYF
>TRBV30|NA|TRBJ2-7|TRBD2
TGTGCCTGGAGTCAGCAACTAGCGGAACCGTACTTC
CAWSQQLAEPYF
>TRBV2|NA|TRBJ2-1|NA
TGTGCCAGGGGGGACTTCCACAATGAGCAGTTCTTC
CARGDFHNEQFF
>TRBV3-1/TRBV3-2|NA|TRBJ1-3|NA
TGTGCCAGCAGCCAAGAGCAGTTCTCTGGAAACACCATATATTTT
CASSQEQFSGNTIYF
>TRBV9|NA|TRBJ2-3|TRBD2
TGTGCCAGCAGCGTAGACCCTAGCGGTAGCACAGATACGCAGTATTTT
CASSVDPSGSTDTQYF
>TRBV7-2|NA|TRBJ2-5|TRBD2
TGTGCCAGCAGCTTATTAGGACTAGCGGGAGGGCTGGGCGAGACCCAGTACTTC
CASSLLGLAGGLGETQYF
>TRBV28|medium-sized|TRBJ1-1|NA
TGTGCCAGCAGTTTACCCGGGGAAACGACGGGGGACACTGAAGCTTTCTTT
CASSLPGETTGDTEAFF
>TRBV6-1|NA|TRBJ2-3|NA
TGTGCCAGCAGTGATTCTCGGGGAGATACGCAGTATTTT
CASSDSRGDTQYF
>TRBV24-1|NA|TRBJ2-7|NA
TGTGCCACCAGTGATCCCGGACAGCCCTACGAGCAGTACTTC
CATSDPGQPYEQYF
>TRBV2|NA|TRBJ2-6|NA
TGTGCCAGCAGTGAACAGGGCTCTGGGGCCAACGTCCTGACTTTC
CASSEQGSGANVLTF
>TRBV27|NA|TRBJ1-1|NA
TGTGCCAGCAGTCAAAGGGGGGGCGGGGGAGCTTTCTTT
CASSQRGGGGAFF
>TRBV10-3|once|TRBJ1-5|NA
TGTGCCACCGGGGGGGGGCCCAATCAGCCCCAGCATTTT
CATGGGPNQPQHF
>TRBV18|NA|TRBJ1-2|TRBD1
TGTGCCAGCTCACCCGGGACAGGGGATGCCTATGGCTACACCTTC
CASSPGTGDAYGYTF
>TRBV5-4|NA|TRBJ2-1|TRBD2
TGTGCCAGCAGCTCAAGACTAGCGGGAGGTTCGGATGAGCAGTTCTTC
CASSSRLAGGSDEQFF
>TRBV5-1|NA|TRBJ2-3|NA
TGCGCCAGCAGCTTGGGGCTGAGCACAGATACGCAGTATTTT
CASSLGLSTDTQYF
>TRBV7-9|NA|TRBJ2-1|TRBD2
TGTGCCAGCAGCTTAGTGAAGACTAGCGTGGTAGGGAATGAGCAGTTCTTC
CASSLVKTSVVGNEQFF
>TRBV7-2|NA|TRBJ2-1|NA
TGTGCCAGCAGCCCATCATTGGGGCTCGCCGATGAGCAGTTCTTC
CASSPSLGLADEQFF
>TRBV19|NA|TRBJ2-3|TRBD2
TGTGCCAGTAGTCCCGGGACTAGCGGGAGGATCCGCACAGATACGCAGTATTTT
CASSPGTSGRIRTDTQYF
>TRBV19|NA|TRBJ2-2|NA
TGTGCCAGTAGTATAGCCCCAGGGACCGGGGAGCTGTTTTTT
CASSIAPGTGELFF
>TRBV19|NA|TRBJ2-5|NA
TGTGCCAGCACGAAGCAGGCTAGCAGCCAAGAGACCCAGTACTTC
CASTKQASSQETQYF
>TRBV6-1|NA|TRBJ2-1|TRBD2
TGTGCCAGCAGTGAGGAGACTAGCCGAGCCTACAATGAGCAGTTCTTC
CASSEETSRAYNEQFF
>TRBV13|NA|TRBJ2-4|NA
TGTGCCAGCAGCTCTCGTCTGATCGGGGCCAAAAACATTCAGTACTTC
CASSSRLIGAKNIQYF
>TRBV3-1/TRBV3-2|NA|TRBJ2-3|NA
TGTGCCAGCAGCCTGGGGCTAGGATCAGATACGCAGTATTTT
CASSLGLGSDTQYF
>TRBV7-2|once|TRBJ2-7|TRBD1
TGTGCCAGCAGCTTAGCGCCACAGGGGCGCGAGCAGTACTTC
CASSLAPQGREQYF
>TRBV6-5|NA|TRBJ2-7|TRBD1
TGTGCCAGCAGTCACAGGGGTACCTACGAGCAGTACTTC
CASSHRGTYEQYF
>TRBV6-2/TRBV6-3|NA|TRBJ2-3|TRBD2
TGTGCCAGCAGTTACCCTGGACTAGCGGGAGGGCATAAGGAATACGATACGCAGTATTTT
CASSYPGLAGGHKEYDTQYF
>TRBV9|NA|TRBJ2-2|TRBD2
TGTGCCAGCAGCGCGAACAGACTAGCGGTTACCGGGGAGCTGTTTTTT
CASSANRLAVTGELFF
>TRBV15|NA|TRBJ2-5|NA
TGTGCCACCAGCAGAGACGGGCAAGAGACCCAGTACTTC
CATSRDGQETQYF
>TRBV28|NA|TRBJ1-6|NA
TGTGCGACCGGGACAAGCTATTCACCCCTCCACTTT
CATGTSYSPLHF
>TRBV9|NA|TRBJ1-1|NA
TGTGCCAGCAGCGTATCAGGGCCTAGCACTGAAGCTTTCTTT
CASSVSGPSTEAFF
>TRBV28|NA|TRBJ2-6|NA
TGTGCCAGCAAGTCACTCCGACAGCTACCCTCTGGGGCCAACGTCCTGACTTTC
CASKSLRQLPSGANVLTF
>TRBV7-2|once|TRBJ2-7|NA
TGTGCCAGCAGCTTAGACTGGTCCGAGCAGTACTTC
CASSLDWSEQYF
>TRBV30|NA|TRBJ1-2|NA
TGTGCCTGGAGCCGGGGGGCGGAAGGCTACACCTTC
CAWSRGAEGYTF
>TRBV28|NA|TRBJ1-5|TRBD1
TGTGCCAGCAGCCAACAGGGGGCGCCGAGCAATCAGCCCCAGCATTTT
CASSQQGAPSNQPQHF
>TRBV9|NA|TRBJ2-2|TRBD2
TGTGCCAGCAGCAACCGGACTAGCGCTAATCGTGCCGGGGAGCTGTTTTTT
CASSNRTSANRAGELFF
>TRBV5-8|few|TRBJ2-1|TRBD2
TGTGCCAGCAGCCCACCCGGACTAGCGGGAGTGGCGAATGAGCAGTTCTTC
CASSPPGLAGVANEQFF
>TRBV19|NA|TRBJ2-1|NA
TGTGCCAGTAGAGGGGGAACCGTCTCGGATGAGCAGTTCTTC
CASRGGTVSDEQFF